Listed below are T cell receptor beta chains from one sample, sequenced in a study of T cells expressing NK-cell markers. One entry per CDR3 protein, without DNA, is what TCRdb gives after re-calling the 5' RACE reads. The sample has some 500,000 distinct CDR3 sequences. Sequenced material: blood T cells: a sorted CD56 or NKG2C T cell subset, CD4+ or CD8+ T cells, or bulk PBMC T cells (not recorded which). These receptors were taken from a woman aged 45 to 65 in good health. Each CDR3 is given with its conserved first and last residue. Fields, in order: J gene, V gene, CDR3 protein.

j_call: TRBJ1-5
v_call: TRBV3-1
cdr3_aa: CASSQRGQNQPQHF

j_call: TRBJ2-5
v_call: TRBV11-2
cdr3_aa: CASSPTFSSQYF

j_call: TRBJ1-6
v_call: TRBV5-1
cdr3_aa: CASSSRDRGNSPLHF

j_call: TRBJ2-1
v_call: TRBV2
cdr3_aa: CAFQPDNEQFF

j_call: TRBJ2-1
v_call: TRBV19
cdr3_aa: CASSSKRTSAYNEQFF

j_call: TRBJ1-1
v_call: TRBV7-9
cdr3_aa: CASSLIMTAGAFF

j_call: TRBJ2-5
v_call: TRBV21-1
cdr3_aa: CASSNGGVGASGSQETQYF

j_call: TRBJ1-4
v_call: TRBV4-1
cdr3_aa: CASSPYSLTNEKLFF

j_call: TRBJ2-3
v_call: TRBV10-2
cdr3_aa: CASLLASSTDTQYF

j_call: TRBJ1-1
v_call: TRBV20-1
cdr3_aa: CSASSRSTEAFF

j_call: TRBJ1-1
v_call: TRBV5-5
cdr3_aa: CASSLIPGVLNTEAFF

j_call: TRBJ2-7
v_call: TRBV20-1
cdr3_aa: CSVEGFRTSGGTSYEQYF

j_call: TRBJ2-6
v_call: TRBV10-3
cdr3_aa: CAISGWTGGASGANVLTF

j_call: TRBJ2-1
v_call: TRBV5-1
cdr3_aa: CASSQQGGEQFF

j_call: TRBJ2-7
v_call: TRBV12-5
cdr3_aa: CASGLTLAFSEQYF

j_call: TRBJ1-4
v_call: TRBV7-6
cdr3_aa: CASSLTGASYEKLFF

j_call: TRBJ2-3
v_call: TRBV4-1
cdr3_aa: CASGGGRVWDTDTQYF

j_call: TRBJ2-5
v_call: TRBV24-1
cdr3_aa: CATSELFQETQYF

j_call: TRBJ2-5
v_call: TRBV20-1
cdr3_aa: CSANGLLAGELQETQYF

j_call: TRBJ1-1
v_call: TRBV29-1
cdr3_aa: CSVAQSNAEAFF

j_call: TRBJ2-2
v_call: TRBV18
cdr3_aa: CASSPNWDTGELFF

j_call: TRBJ2-6
v_call: TRBV29-1
cdr3_aa: CSVKGGDSGANVLTF

j_call: TRBJ2-5
v_call: TRBV12-3/TRBV12-4
cdr3_aa: CASSLGRIQETQYF

j_call: TRBJ2-2
v_call: TRBV28
cdr3_aa: CASTIGGADRRELFF

j_call: TRBJ2-3
v_call: TRBV7-2
cdr3_aa: CASSLAGKGSDTQYF

j_call: TRBJ2-1
v_call: TRBV3-1
cdr3_aa: CASSLRRAYNEQFF

j_call: TRBJ2-7
v_call: TRBV7-9
cdr3_aa: CASSLSGGREGEQYF

j_call: TRBJ2-3
v_call: TRBV18
cdr3_aa: CASSLRTSGSSGTDTQYF

j_call: TRBJ2-3
v_call: TRBV4-2
cdr3_aa: CATNSGRGTDTQYF